Listed below are T cell receptor beta chains from one sample, sequenced in a study of spatial heterogeneity in lung cancer. TCRdb called the 5' RACE reads again in MiXCR, with one record for every CDR3 protein. The profile shows around 98,000 distinct CDR3 sequences, less than 20% of them singletons. Source: PBMCs, taken at follow-up. These receptor sequences come from a male donor with early-stage non-small cell lung cancer. CDR3s leave out the opening cysteine and the closing phenylalanine or tryptophan.

V gene	J gene	CDR3 length	CDR3 protein
TRBV20-1	TRBJ1-2	12	SARSPGSGYGYT
TRBV20-1	TRBJ1-5	12	SARAGSGNQPQH
TRBV11-2	TRBJ2-2	14	ASSFIAVMNTGELF
TRBV11-1	TRBJ2-1	13	ASSPGTSGSNEQF
TRBV9	TRBJ2-1	11	ASSGDLTTEQF
TRBV4-1	TRBJ1-1	12	ASSPGPQNTEAF
TRBV20-1	TRBJ2-4	11	SARDEAQGYQY
TRBV6-2/TRBV6-3	TRBJ1-5	12	ASSYSNRDQPQH
TRBV15	TRBJ1-5	13	ATSRDRSSNQPQH
TRBV27	TRBJ2-5	13	ASSTKGLPQETQY
TRBV12-3/TRBV12-4	TRBJ2-1	12	ASSSQRVYNEQF
TRBV12-3/TRBV12-4	TRBJ1-2	12	ASSTGTEGGGYT
TRBV15	TRBJ2-3	11	ATSREISDTQY
TRBV29-1	TRBJ1-2	9	SVGTAGAYT
TRBV15	TRBJ2-1	10	ATSIGGRGQF
TRBV18	TRBJ1-6	13	ASSPKGHDNSPLH
TRBV20-1	TRBJ1-6	12	SASGGSGDSPLH
TRBV27	TRBJ2-5	14	ASSSWGRSYQETQY
TRBV5-5	TRBJ2-1	13	ASSFWGESYNEQF
TRBV20-1	TRBJ2-7	12	SASPPRAYHEQY
TRBV29-1	TRBJ2-4	9	SVESRNIQY
TRBV18	TRBJ2-3	12	ASSKGLAGDTQY
TRBV20-1	TRBJ2-2	14	SARATDRGDTGELF
TRBV6-2/TRBV6-3	TRBJ2-3	14	ASSSSGTGLSDTQY
TRBV20-1	TRBJ2-5	10	SGTGQGKTQY
TRBV5-1	TRBJ2-5	13	ASSRRQGNKETQY
TRBV5-5	TRBJ1-1	11	ASSSRQPIEAF
TRBV24-1	TRBJ1-5	12	ATSGGQINQPQH
TRBV4-1	TRBJ2-5	10	ASSSGLQTQY
TRBV9	TRBJ2-3	13	ASSEGGLSTDTQY
TRBV9	TRBJ1-2	13	ASSEVRPRDLGYT
TRBV19	TRBJ1-5	12	ASSIGQSNQPQH
TRBV18	TRBJ1-5	14	ASSPQRDRDHQPQH
TRBV19	TRBJ2-3	12	ASSIGGITDTQY
TRBV20-1	TRBJ1-4	13	SAREGANTNEKLF
TRBV7-2	TRBJ1-2	13	ASSLRGVGVGGYT
TRBV5-5	TRBJ2-5	12	ASTLGYGRETQY
TRBV11-2	TRBJ2-1	14	ASSRGTAVGYNEQF
TRBV6-6	TRBJ2-6	13	ASSWENSGANVLT
TRBV6-1	TRBJ2-1	11	ASVASAGSEQF
TRBV7-2	TRBJ1-5	11	ASSLQDNQPQH
TRBV20-1	TRBJ1-1	10	SATDAGIEAF